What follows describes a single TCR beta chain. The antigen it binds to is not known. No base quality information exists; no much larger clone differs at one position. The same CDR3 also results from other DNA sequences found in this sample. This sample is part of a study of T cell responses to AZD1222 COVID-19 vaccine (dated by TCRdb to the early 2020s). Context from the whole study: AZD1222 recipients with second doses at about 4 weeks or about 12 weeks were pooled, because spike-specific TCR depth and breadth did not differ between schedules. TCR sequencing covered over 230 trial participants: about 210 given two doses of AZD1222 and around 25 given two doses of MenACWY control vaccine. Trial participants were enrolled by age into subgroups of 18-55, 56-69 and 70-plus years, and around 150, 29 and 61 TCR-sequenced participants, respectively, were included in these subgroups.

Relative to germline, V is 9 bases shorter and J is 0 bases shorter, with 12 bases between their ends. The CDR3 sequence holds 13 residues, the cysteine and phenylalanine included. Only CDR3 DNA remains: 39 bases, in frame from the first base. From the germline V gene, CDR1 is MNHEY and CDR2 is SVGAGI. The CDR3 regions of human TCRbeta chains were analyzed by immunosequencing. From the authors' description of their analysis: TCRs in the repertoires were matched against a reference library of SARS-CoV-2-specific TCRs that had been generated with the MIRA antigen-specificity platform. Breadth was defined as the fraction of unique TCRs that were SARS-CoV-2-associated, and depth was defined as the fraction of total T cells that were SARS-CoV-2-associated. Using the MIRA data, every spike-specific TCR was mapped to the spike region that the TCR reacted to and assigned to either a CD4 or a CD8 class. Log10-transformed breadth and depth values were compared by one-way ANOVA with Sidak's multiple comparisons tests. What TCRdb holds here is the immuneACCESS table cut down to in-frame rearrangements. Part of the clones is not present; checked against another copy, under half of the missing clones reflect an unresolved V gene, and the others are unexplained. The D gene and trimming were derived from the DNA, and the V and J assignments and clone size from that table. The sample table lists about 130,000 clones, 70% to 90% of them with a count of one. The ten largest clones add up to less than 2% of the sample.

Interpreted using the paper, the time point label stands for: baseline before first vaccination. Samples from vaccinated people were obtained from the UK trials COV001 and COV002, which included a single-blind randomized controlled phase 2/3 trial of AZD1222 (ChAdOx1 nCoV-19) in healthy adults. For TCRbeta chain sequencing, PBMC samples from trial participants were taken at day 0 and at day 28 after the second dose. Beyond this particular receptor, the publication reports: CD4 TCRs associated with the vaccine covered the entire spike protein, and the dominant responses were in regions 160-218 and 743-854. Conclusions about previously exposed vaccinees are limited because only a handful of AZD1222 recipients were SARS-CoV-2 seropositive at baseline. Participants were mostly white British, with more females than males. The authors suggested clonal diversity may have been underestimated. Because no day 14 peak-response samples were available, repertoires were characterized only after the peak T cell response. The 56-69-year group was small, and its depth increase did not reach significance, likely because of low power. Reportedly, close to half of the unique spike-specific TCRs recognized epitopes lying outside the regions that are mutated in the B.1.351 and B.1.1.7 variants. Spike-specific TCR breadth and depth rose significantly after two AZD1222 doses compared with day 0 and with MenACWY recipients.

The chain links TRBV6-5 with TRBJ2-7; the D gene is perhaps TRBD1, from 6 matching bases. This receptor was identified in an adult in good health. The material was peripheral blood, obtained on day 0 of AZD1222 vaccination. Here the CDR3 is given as CASSRDNSYEQYF. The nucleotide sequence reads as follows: TGTGCCAGTTCCCGGGACAACTCCTACGAGCAGTACTTC.